This TCR beta chain is from a study of cytomegalovirus exposure and HLA in healthy donors. CDR3 length: 17 amino acids. V gave up 2 bases and J gave up 4 bases; unmatched junction bases: 5. CDR1 is KGHSH and CDR2 is LQKENI in the germline V gene. The PCR had 60 Vbeta and 13 Jbeta primers. The repertoire was sequenced with immunoSEQ multiplex PCR; TCRdb's copy has only in-frame clones and lacks some. The sample contains about 94,000 clones, around 66% of which appear only once. The rearrangement uses TRBV18 and TRBJ2-6; 10 bases match TRBD2. The receptor's source is a man aged 25-45 years in good health and CMV-seronegative. What was sequenced was PBMCs. Here the CDR3 DNA reads TGTGCCAGCTCACCAGGAGCGGGGGGGCTCGGGGCCAACGTCCTGACTTTC. Translated, it gives CASSPGAGGLGANVLTF. Filled out from reference TRBV18 and TRBJ2-6, the complete variable domain reads NAGVMQNPRHLVRRRGQEARLRCSPMKGHSHVYWYRQLPEEGLKFMVYLQKENIIDESGMPKERFSAEFPKEGPSILRIQQVVRGDSAAYFCASSPGAGGLGANVLTFGAGSRLTVL.